This TCR beta chain was sequenced for a study of T cells after yellow fever vaccination. CDR3 length equals 12 residues. The V gene's germline CDR1 is DFQATT and CDR2 SNEGSKA (reference sequence). The germline V and J ends were trimmed by 6 bases and 6 bases, with 11 bases remaining between them. Only a few counts were recorded for this clonotype. The TCR cDNA carried a universal primer site and UMIs from 5'RACE template switching. Via MiXCR, TCRdb re-called the 5' RACE reads, giving one row per CDR3 protein. The profile shows some 260,000 distinct CDR3 sequences, about 5.2% of them singletons. The chain has TRBV20-1 and TRBJ2-2; no firm D call. Here the sequenced sample was CD4+ T cells sorted from PBMCs, taken on the day of the yellow fever booster vaccination. This TCR was recovered from a man aged 18 to 29 who received the YFV17D yellow fever vaccine. The CDR3 DNA is TGCAGTGCGCCCACGGCCCCCGGGGAGCTGTTTTTT. Its translation is CSAPTAPGELFF.